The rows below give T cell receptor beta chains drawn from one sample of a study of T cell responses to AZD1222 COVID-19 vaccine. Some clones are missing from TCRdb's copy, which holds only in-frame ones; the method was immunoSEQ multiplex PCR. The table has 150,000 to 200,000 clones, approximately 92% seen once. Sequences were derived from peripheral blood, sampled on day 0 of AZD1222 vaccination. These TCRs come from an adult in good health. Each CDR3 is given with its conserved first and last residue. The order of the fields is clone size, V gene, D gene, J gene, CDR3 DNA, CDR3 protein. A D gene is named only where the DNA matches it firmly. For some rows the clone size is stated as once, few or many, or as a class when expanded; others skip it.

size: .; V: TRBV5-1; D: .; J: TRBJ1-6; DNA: TGCGCCAGCAGCTTGGACTCTAATTCACCCCTCCACTTT; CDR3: CASSLDSNSPLHF
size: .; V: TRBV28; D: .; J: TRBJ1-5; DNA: TGTGCCAGCAGGGGGGCCACCTTGGGTATTCAGCCCCAGCATTTT; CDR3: CASRGATLGIQPQHF
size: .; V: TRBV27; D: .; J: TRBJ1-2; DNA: TGTGCCAGCAGTATCCGGGACGGACCCCACTATGGCTACACCTTC; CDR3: CASSIRDGPHYGYTF
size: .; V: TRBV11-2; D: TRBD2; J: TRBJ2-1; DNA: TGTGCCAGCAGCTTGGGACTAGCGGGGGGGCTAAGTAGCAATGAGCAGTTCTTC; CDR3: CASSLGLAGGLSSNEQFF
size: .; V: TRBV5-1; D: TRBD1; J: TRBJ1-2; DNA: TGCGCCAGCAGCCCGGGACAGGGTGAAGGCTACACCTTC; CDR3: CASSPGQGEGYTF
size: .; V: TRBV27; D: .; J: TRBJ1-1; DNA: TGTGCCAGCAGTTGGGGGCCGGGGAACACTGAAGCTTTCTTT; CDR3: CASSWGPGNTEAFF
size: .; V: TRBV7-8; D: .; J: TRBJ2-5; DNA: TGTGCCAGCCGGTCGGGAGAGACCCAGTACTTC; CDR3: CASRSGETQYF
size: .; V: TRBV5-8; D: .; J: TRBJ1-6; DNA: TGTGCCAGCAGCTTGGCGGGGAGCTCCTATAATTCACCCCTCCACTTT; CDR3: CASSLAGSSYNSPLHF
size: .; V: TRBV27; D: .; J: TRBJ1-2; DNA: TGTGCCAGCGGGGGCAACAGTAACTATGGCTACACCTTC; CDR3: CASGGNSNYGYTF
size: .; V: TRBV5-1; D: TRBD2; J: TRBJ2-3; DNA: TGCGCCAGCAGCTCGTCTAGCGGGAGCACAGATACGCAGTATTTT; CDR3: CASSSSSGSTDTQYF
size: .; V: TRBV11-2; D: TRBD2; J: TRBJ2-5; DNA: TGTGCCAGCAGCCCTACGGGGACTAGCGTAGAGACCCAGTACTTC; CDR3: CASSPTGTSVETQYF
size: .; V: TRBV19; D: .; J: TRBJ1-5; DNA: TGTGCCAGTAGTATTGGGGCCCCAGGGCCACATCAGCCCCAGCATTTT; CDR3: CASSIGAPGPHQPQHF
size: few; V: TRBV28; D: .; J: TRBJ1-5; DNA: TGTGCCAGCAGGGATAGCAATCAGCCCCAGCATTTT; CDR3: CASRDSNQPQHF
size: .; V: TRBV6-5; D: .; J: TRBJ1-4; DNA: TGTGCCAGCAGTTACTCGACGGTACCGGGGAATGAAAAACTGTTTTTT; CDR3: CASSYSTVPGNEKLFF
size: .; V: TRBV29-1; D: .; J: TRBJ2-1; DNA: TGCAGCGTTGAAGGGCGACCGCGAAGCTCCTACAATGAGCAGTTCTTC; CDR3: CSVEGRPRSSYNEQFF
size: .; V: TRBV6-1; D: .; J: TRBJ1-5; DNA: TGTGCCAGCAGTGAAGCGAGTGAGGCAGGGCGACAGCCCCAGCATTTT; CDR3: CASSEASEAGRQPQHF
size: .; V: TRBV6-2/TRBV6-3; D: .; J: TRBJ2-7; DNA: TGTGCCAGCAGTCCCCGGGCATCCGAGCAGTACTTC; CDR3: CASSPRASEQYF
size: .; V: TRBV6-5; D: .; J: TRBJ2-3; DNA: TGTGCCAGCAGGGGGGGGCAGGTTCGCGCAGATACGCAGTATTTT; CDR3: CASRGGQVRADTQYF
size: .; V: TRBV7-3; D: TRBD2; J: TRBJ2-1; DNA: TGTGCCAGCAGCTTAACCGGGGCTAGCGGTGACAATGAGCAGTTCTTC; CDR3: CASSLTGASGDNEQFF
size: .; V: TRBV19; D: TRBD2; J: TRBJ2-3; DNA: TGTGCCAGTAGCCAAGCCTCCGGCGGGAGGTACAAGTATTTT; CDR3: CASSQASGGRYKYF
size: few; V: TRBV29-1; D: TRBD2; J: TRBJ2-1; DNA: TGCAGCGGAGCGACTAGCGGGAGGGCCTCCAATGAGCAGTTCTTC; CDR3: CSGATSGRASNEQFF
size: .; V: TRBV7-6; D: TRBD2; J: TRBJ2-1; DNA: TGTGCCAGCAGCCAGCTCGGGGTCCTAGCGGGAGGGCCACTTGGCAATGAGCAGTTCTTC; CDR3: CASSQLGVLAGGPLGNEQFF
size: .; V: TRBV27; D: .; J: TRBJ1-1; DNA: TGTGCCAGCACTTCAGGGAGTGCCACTGAAGCTTTCTTT; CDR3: CASTSGSATEAFF
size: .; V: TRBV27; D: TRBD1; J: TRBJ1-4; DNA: TGTGCCAGCAGTTTCTCAGGGGGAAATGAAAAACTGTTTTTT; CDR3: CASSFSGGNEKLFF
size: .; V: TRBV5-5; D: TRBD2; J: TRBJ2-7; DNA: TGTGCCAGCAGCTTTAGCGGGAGATCCTACGAGCAGTACTTC; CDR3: CASSFSGRSYEQYF
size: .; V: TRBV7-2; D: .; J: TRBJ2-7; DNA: TGTGCCAGCAGCCAAGCCCCCTACCGGGGGCGGGGTTACGAGCAGTACTTC; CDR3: CASSQAPYRGRGYEQYF